There are many counts of the clone carrying this TCR beta chain. Its target is unknown. This sample was included in a study of response to subunit inactivated influenza vaccine. TCRdb used MiXCR to reprocess the RT-PCR reads, holding one entry per CDR3 protein. Of about 700,000 distinct CDR3 sequences listed, 11% to 15% were seen once; the top ten hold about 7.4%. CDR3 length: 14 amino acids. V gave up 2 bases and J gave up 5 bases, with 10 bases separating them. Germline values: CDR1 SGHAT, CDR2 FQNNGV. Study outcomes and limitations: Authors suggested each seasonal influenza vaccination recruits few new T cells.

The chain uses TRBV11-2 and TRBJ2-1, with a possible D match to TRBD1 (6 bases). The sequenced sample was PBMCs from blood, obtained around 15 days before vaccination. This clonotype originated in a man aged 45-65 years who received an inactivated influenza vaccine. The DNA of the CDR3 is TGTGCCAGCAGCTTATGGGCAGGGGACAATGAGCAGTTCTTC. Translating gives CASSLWAGDNEQFF.